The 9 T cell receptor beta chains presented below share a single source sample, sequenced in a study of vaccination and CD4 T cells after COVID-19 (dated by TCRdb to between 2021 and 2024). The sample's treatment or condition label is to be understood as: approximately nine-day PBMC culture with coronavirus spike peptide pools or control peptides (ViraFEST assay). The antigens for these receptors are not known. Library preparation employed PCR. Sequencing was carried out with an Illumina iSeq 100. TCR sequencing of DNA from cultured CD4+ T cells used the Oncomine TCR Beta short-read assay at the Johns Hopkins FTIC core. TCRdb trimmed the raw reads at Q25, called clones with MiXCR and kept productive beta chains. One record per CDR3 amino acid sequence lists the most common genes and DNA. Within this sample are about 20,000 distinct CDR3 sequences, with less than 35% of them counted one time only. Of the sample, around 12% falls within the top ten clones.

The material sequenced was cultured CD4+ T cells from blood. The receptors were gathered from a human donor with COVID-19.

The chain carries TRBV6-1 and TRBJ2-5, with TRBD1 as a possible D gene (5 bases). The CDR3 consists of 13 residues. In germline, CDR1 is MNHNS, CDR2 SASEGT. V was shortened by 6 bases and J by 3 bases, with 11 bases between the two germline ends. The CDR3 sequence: CASRLGEKETQYF. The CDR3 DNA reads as TGTGCCAGCAGGTTAGGGGAAAAAGAGACCCAGTACTTC.

CDR3: CASSQREFHEQYF. The DNA of the CDR3 is TGTGCCAGCAGCCAAAGGGAGTTCCACGAGCAGTACTTC. The J gene is TRBJ2-7, the V gene TRBV5-4, with D perhaps matching TRBD2 (5 bases). Trimming cost V 4 bases and J 5 bases, with 13 bases left between them. The CDR3 consists of 13 residues. Germline assignment: CDR1 SGHNT and CDR2 YYREEE (reference sequence).

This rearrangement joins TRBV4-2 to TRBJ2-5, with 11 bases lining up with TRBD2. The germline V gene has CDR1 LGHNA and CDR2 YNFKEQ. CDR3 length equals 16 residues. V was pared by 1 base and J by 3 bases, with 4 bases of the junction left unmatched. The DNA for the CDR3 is TGTGCCAGCAGCCAAGGAGGACTAGCGGGTAAAGAGACCCAGTACTTC. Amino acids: CASSQGGLAGKETQYF.

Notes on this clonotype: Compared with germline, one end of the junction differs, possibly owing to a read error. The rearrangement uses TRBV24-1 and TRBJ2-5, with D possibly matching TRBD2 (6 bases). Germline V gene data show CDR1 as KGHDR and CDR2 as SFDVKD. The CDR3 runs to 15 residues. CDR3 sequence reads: CATSDLNGGQGTQYF. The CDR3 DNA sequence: TGTGCCACCAGTGATTTGAACGGAGGGCAAGGGACCCAGTACTTC.

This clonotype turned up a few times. CDR3 bases: TGTGCCACCAGCAGGGGAGGGATGGAGGGTGAAAAACTGTTTTTT. Its protein product is CATSRGGMEGEKLFF. The chain has TRBV15 and TRBJ1-4; no definite D call. The ends were cut back, 3 bases at V and 7 bases at J, with 15 bases in the middle. CDR3 length: 15 residues. The germline V gene encodes CDR1 LNHNV and CDR2 YYDKDF (reference sequence).

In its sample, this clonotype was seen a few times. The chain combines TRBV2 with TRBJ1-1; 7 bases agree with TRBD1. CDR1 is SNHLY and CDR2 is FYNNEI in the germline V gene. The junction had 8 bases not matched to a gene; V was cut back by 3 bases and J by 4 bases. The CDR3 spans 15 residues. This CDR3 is CASSERGAGGTEAFF. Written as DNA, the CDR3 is TGTGCCAGCAGTGAGAGGGGGGCAGGGGGCACTGAAGCTTTCTTT.

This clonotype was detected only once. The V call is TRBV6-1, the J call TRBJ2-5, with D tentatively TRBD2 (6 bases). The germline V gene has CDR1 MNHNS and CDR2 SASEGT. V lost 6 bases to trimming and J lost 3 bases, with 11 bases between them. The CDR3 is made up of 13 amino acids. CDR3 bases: TGTGCCAGCAGCGGAGGGTTAAAAGAGACCCAGTACTTC. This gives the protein CASSGGLKETQYF.

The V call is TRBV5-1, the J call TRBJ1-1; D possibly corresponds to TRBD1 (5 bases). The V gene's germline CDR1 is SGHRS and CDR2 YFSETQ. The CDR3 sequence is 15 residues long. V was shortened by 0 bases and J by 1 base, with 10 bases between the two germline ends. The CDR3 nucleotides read TGCGCCAGCAGCTTGGCAGGCCAGGGGAACACTGAAGCTTTCTTT. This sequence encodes CASSLAGQGNTEAFF.

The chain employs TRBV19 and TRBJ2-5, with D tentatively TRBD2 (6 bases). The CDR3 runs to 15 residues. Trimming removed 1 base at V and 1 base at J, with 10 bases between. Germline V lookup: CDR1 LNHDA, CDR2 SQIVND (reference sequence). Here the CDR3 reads CASSIVGGSQETQYF. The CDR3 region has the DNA TGTGCCAGTAGTATAGTCGGGGGAAGCCAAGAGACCCAGTACTTC.